A selection of T cell receptor beta chains follows, all from one sample in a study of identifying expanded T cells in peripheral blood. Repertoires were generated with immunoSEQ multiplex PCR, while TCRdb's copy carries only in-frame clones and drops some. The sample consists of about 90,000 clones, 70% to 90% of them appearing once. Source material: blood. All receptors come from a person between 18 and 69 years old in good health. CDR3s include the opening cysteine and the closing phenylalanine or tryptophan. The D gene is left open where the match is weak. The size field is filled for only some rows; it gives once, few, many or a size class.

abundance	d_gene	j_gene	v_gene	CDR3aa	CDR3nt
.	.	TRBJ2-1	TRBV7-9	CASSSINTGDEQFF	TGTGCCAGCAGCTCCATAAACACAGGTGATGAGCAGTTCTTC
.	.	TRBJ1-6	TRBV2	CASGYRSSPLHF	TGTGCCAGCGGATACCGAAGTTCACCCCTCCACTTT
few	TRBD1	TRBJ2-1	TRBV9	CASSVPGTGSNEQFF	TGTGCCAGCAGCGTTCCCGGGACAGGAAGCAATGAGCAGTTCTTC
.	.	TRBJ1-2	TRBV18	CASSPYLRLDSQSKETNYGYTF	TGTGCCAGCTCACCCTACCTACGCCTAGACAGTCAGTCCAAAGAAACTAACTATGGCTACACCTTC
.	.	TRBJ1-1	TRBV5-1	CASSLGQVSSEAFF	TGCGCCAGCAGCTTGGGTCAGGTATCCTCTGAAGCTTTCTTT
.	.	TRBJ2-1	TRBV4-1	CASSQDPGHGNEQFF	TGCGCCAGCAGCCAAGATCCAGGGCATGGCAATGAGCAGTTCTTC
once	.	TRBJ2-2	TRBV5-1	CASSLGVANTGELFF	TGCGCCAGCAGCTTGGGTGTGGCCAACACCGGGGAGCTGTTTTTT
.	.	TRBJ1-2	TRBV18	CASSPRRLHPGGYTF	TGTGCCAGCTCACCACGTAGGCTCCACCCGGGGGGCTACACCTTC
.	TRBD2	TRBJ2-7	TRBV9	CASSVAGTSLEQYF	TGTGCCAGCAGCGTAGCCGGGACTAGCTTAGAGCAGTACTTC
few	.	TRBJ2-3	TRBV11-3	CASSLGDSGANTQYF	TGTGCCAGCTCGTTAGGGGACAGCGGGGCCAATACGCAGTATTTT
.	.	TRBJ2-2	TRBV9	CASSRGRANTGELFF	TGTGCCAGCAGCCGGGGTAGAGCGAACACCGGGGAGCTGTTTTTT
.	.	TRBJ1-5	TRBV7-6	CASSLDQDQPQHF	TGTGCCAGCAGCTTAGACCAGGATCAGCCCCAGCATTTT
.	.	TRBJ1-4	TRBV30	CAWSGMPGGNEKLFF	TGTGCCTGGAGTGGTATGCCGGGGGGGAATGAAAAACTGTTTTTT
.	TRBD2	TRBJ2-3	TRBV11-3	CASSLDDWRGGTDTQYF	TGTGCCAGCAGCTTAGATGATTGGCGGGGGGGCACAGATACGCAGTATTTT
.	.	TRBJ2-1	TRBV4-1	CASSQDGLLGNEQFF	TGCGCCAGCAGCCAAGATGGGCTATTAGGCAATGAGCAGTTCTTC
.	.	TRBJ1-1	TRBV18	CASSKRGTYTEAFF	TGTGCCAGCTCAAAGAGGGGAACTTACACTGAAGCTTTCTTT
.	.	TRBJ2-7	TRBV5-1	CASSGNRVYF	TGCGCCAGCAGTGGAAACAGGGTGTACTTC
.	.	TRBJ1-3	TRBV5-5	CASSLELIGNTIYF	TGTGCCAGCAGCTTGGAACTCATTGGAAACACCATATATTTT
once	.	TRBJ1-6	TRBV19	CATSIQENSPLHF	TGTGCCACCAGCATACAGGAAAATTCACCCCTCCACTTT
.	TRBD2	TRBJ2-1	TRBV7-9	CASSFYGSAGGKGEQFF	TGTGCCAGCAGCTTTTACGGTTCGGCGGGGGGGAAAGGAGAGCAGTTCTTC
.	.	TRBJ2-6	TRBV12-5	CASGLAPRSSGANVLTF	TGTGCTAGTGGTTTGGCGCCGAGGAGCTCTGGGGCCAACGTCCTGACTTTC
once	.	TRBJ2-1	TRBV7-2	CASSPGHGFGNEQFF	TGTGCCAGCAGCCCTGGACACGGGTTCGGCAATGAGCAGTTCTTC
once	.	TRBJ2-2	TRBV18	CASSPLTRNTGELFF	TGTGCCAGCTCACCGCTAACCCGAAACACCGGGGAGCTGTTTTTT
.	.	TRBJ1-6	TRBV2	CASTWGLGSPLHF	TGTGCCAGCACCTGGGGCCTCGGTTCACCCCTCCACTTT
.	.	TRBJ2-1	TRBV9	CASSVSLEEYNEQFF	TGTGCCAGCAGCGTAAGTCTCGAAGAGTACAATGAGCAGTTCTTC
.	.	TRBJ2-6	TRBV27	CASSPGAAGANVLTF	TGTGCCAGCAGTCCCGGGGCGGCTGGGGCCAACGTCCTGACTTTC
.	.	TRBJ2-7	TRBV2	CASSQSDEQYF	TGTGCCAGCTCTCAGTCGGACGAGCAGTACTTC
.	.	TRBJ2-7	TRBV27	CASRPGLGAYEQYF	TGTGCCAGCAGGCCGGGACTGGGGGCCTACGAGCAGTACTTC
.	.	TRBJ1-1	TRBV18	CASSPGGRSDTEAFF	TGTGCCAGCTCACCGGGGGGGCGCTCGGACACTGAAGCTTTCTTT
once	.	TRBJ2-7	TRBV10-3	CAISESESSYEQYF	TGTGCCATCAGTGAGTCTGAGTCCTCCTACGAGCAGTACTTC
.	TRBD1	TRBJ2-7	TRBV7-6	CASSVGQSYEQYF	TGTGCCAGCAGCGTGGGACAGAGCTACGAGCAGTACTTC
.	.	TRBJ2-3	TRBV7-7	CASSSEGGRPQYF	TGTGCCAGCAGCTCTGAAGGAGGCCGTCCGCAGTATTTT
.	.	TRBJ2-3	TRBV6-6	CASSYEEGANSDTQYF	TGTGCCAGCAGTTACGAGGAGGGGGCGAACTCAGATACGCAGTATTTT
.	.	TRBJ2-5	TRBV12-5	CASGLFPSGYEETQYF	TGTGCTAGTGGTTTATTCCCCTCTGGATACGAAGAGACCCAGTACTTC
once	.	TRBJ2-7	TRBV7-2	CASSLFFRGLTYEQYF	TGTGCCAGCAGCTTATTTTTCCGCGGGCTCACCTACGAGCAGTACTTC
.	.	TRBJ2-7	TRBV11-2	CASSPPAGFPYEQYF	TGTGCCAGCAGCCCCCCGGCAGGGTTTCCCTACGAGCAGTACTTC
.	.	TRBJ1-1	TRBV6-1	CASSEVTGGGSPEAFF	TGTGCCAGCAGTGAAGTCACTGGTGGAGGTTCCCCTGAAGCTTTCTTT
.	TRBD1	TRBJ1-1	TRBV25-1	CASSDLGRGQVNTEAFF	TGTGCCAGCAGTGATCTGGGTCGGGGACAGGTGAACACTGAAGCTTTCTTT
.	.	TRBJ1-1	TRBV12-5	CASGLSWQKNTEAFF	TGTGCTAGTGGTTTGTCATGGCAAAAGAACACTGAAGCTTTCTTT
.	.	TRBJ1-1	TRBV5-1	CASSSQGMTEAFF	TGCGCCAGCAGCTCCCAGGGGATGACTGAAGCTTTCTTT
.	.	TRBJ1-1	TRBV18	CASSPSAGKNTEAFF	TGTGCCAGCTCACCCTCAGCAGGGAAGAACACTGAAGCTTTCTTT
.	.	TRBJ1-2	TRBV6-5	CASSYGGQNYGYTF	TGTGCCAGCAGTTACGGGGGACAAAACTATGGCTACACCTTC
.	.	TRBJ1-1	TRBV2	CASSEMDGYTEAFF	TGTGCCAGCAGTGAAATGGACGGATACACTGAAGCTTTCTTT
.	.	TRBJ2-7	TRBV7-2	CASSPRVPSYEQYF	TGTGCCAGCAGCCCCCGCGTACCCTCCTACGAGCAGTACTTC